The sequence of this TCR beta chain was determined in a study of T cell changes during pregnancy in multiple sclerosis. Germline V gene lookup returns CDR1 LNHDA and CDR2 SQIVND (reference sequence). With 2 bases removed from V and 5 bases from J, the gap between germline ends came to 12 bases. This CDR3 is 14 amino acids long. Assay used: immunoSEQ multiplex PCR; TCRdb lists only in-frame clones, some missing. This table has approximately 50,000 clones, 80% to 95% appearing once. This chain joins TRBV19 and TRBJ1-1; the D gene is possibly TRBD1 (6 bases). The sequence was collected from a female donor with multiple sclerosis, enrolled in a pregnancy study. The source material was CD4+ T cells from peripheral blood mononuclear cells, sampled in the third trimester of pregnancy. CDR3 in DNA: TGTGCCAGTAGTATATTCGGGGGGCGTACTGAAGCTTTCTTT. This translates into CASSIFGGRTEAFF. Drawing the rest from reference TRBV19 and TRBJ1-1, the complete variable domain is DGGITQSPKYLFRKEGQNVTLSCEQNLNHDAMYWYRQDPGQGLRLIYYSQIVNDFQKGDIAEGYSVSREKKESFPLTVTSAQKNPTAFYLCASSIFGGRTEAFFGQGTRLTVV.